This entry lists 15 T cell receptor beta chains sequenced from one sample in a study of cytomegalovirus exposure and HLA in healthy donors. The PCR ran on 60 Vbeta and 13 Jbeta primers. This table comes from immunoSEQ multiplex PCR, and its TCRdb copy is limited to in-frame clones, with some not included. Listed are 70,000 or so clones; 4.5% to 5% falls within the top ten. Sequencing used PBMCs. These receptors all come from a man aged 35-49 years in good health and CMV-seronegative.

This chain links TRBV7-2 with TRBJ1-2, with TRBD1 matching 11 bases. Per the germline V gene, CDR1 is SGHTA and CDR2 is FQGNSA. V lost 1 base, J lost 7 bases, and 5 bases stayed unmatched. The CDR3 contains 15 residues. This chain's CDR3 is CASSLGGDRGVGYTF. DNA of the CDR3: TGTGCCAGCAGCTTAGGGGGGGACAGGGGGGTTGGCTACACCTTC.

The rearrangement joins TRBV11-2 to TRBJ1-1; maybe TRBD1 (5 bases). V was clipped by 5 bases and J by 4 bases, with 14 bases between them. Germline CDR1 SGHAT, CDR2 FQNNGV. The CDR3 contains 14 residues. The CDR3 DNA sequence: TGTGCCAGCAGCCTCTCCAGGGTGGCCACTGAAGCTTTCTTT. It translates to CASSLSRVATEAFF. The entire variable domain, with the rest obtained from reference TRBV11-2 and TRBJ1-1, is as follows: EAGVAQSPRYKIIEKRQSVAFWCNPISGHATLYWYQQILGQGPKLLIQFQNNGVVDDSQLPKDRFSAERLKGVDSTLKIQPAKLEDSAVYLCASSLSRVATEAFFGQGTRLTVV.

The chain employs TRBV19 and TRBJ2-1; TRBD2 agrees at 7 bases. Per germline, CDR1 LNHDA and CDR2 SQIVND (reference sequence). The CDR3 is 18 amino acids. V shed 2 bases, J shed 8 bases, and the junction held 18 bases outside the gene matches. The CDR3 loop reads CASSIRRGGPTRHDEQFF. The CDR3, as DNA: TGTGCCAGTAGTATAAGGAGGGGAGGGCCAACCCGACACGATGAGCAGTTCTTC.

The V call is TRBV7-9, the J call TRBJ1-2; D call uncertain. The V gene's germline CDR1 is SEHNR and CDR2 FQNEAQ (reference sequence). Trimming took 3 bases from V and 4 from J, leaving 12 bases between them. The CDR3 has 14 amino acids. As DNA, the CDR3 is TGTGCCAGCAGCTTTAGCCTCGCCGGCTATGGCTACACCTTC. This translates into CASSFSLAGYGYTF.

The chain uses TRBV30 and TRBJ1-3, with a tentative D call TRBD1 (6 bases). The V gene's germline CDR1 is GTSNPN and CDR2 SVGIG (reference sequence). Trimming took off 3 bases at V and 0 bases at J, with 15 bases between the two ends. CDR3 size: 16 residues. This chain's CDR3 is CAWRLAGATSGNTIYF. The CDR3 nucleotides read TGTGCCTGGAGGTTGGCAGGGGCAACCTCTGGAAACACCATATATTTT. The whole variable domain, remainder taken from reference TRBV30 and TRBJ1-3, is SQTIHQWPATLVQPVGSPLSLECTVEGTSNPNLYWYRQAAGRGLQLLFYSVGIGQISSEVPQNLSASRPQDRQFILSSKKLLLSDSGFYLCAWRLAGATSGNTIYFGEGSWLTVV.

The CDR3 region is CASSLFRERNEQFF. The CDR3 bases are TGTGCCAGCAGCTTGTTCAGGGAACGGAATGAGCAGTTCTTC. The chain recombines TRBV7-8 with TRBJ2-1; TRBD1 is a possible D gene (5 bases). V gave up 3 bases and J gave up 7 bases, with 13 bases separating them. Looked up from germline, CDR1 is SGHVS and CDR2 is FQNEAQ. The CDR3 length is 14 residues.

The chain combines TRBV7-2 with TRBJ2-7, with D possibly matching TRBD1 (6 bases). The CDR3 totals 14 residues. Trimming stripped 1 base from V and 3 bases from J, with 10 bases between. The germline gives CDR1 SGHTA, CDR2 FQGNSA. This CDR3 is CASSLDNRVYEQYF. For the CDR3, the DNA is TGTGCCAGCAGCTTAGATAACAGGGTCTACGAGCAGTACTTC.

This rearrangement joins TRBV7-8 to TRBJ1-1; 11 nucleotides align to TRBD1. V was clipped by 4 bases and J by 4 bases; unmatched bases: 2. The CDR3 runs to 14 residues. Per germline, CDR1 SGHVS and CDR2 FQNEAQ. CDR3 sequence (DNA): TGTGCCAGCAGCTATGGGACAGGGGGCACTGAAGCTTTCTTT. As protein: CASSYGTGGTEAFF.

The chain's CDR3 is CASSPLGRGGTDTQYF. The CDR3 coding sequence is TGCGCCAGCAGCCCTCTGGGCAGGGGAGGCACAGATACGCAGTATTTT. The chain recombines TRBV4-1 with TRBJ2-3, with a tentative D call TRBD1 (6 bases). The V and J ends lost 4 bases and 1 base respectively, with 15 bases between them. The CDR3 is 16 residues long. The germline V gene has CDR1 MGHRA and CDR2 YSYEKL.

V and J are TRBV11-2 and TRBJ1-1; D is perhaps TRBD1 (5 bases). V was clipped by 6 bases and J by 2 bases, with 13 bases between them. The CDR3 is made up of 14 amino acids. Germline V gene lookup returns CDR1 SGHAT and CDR2 FQNNGV. Here the CDR3 reads CASRLGQENTEAFF. The CDR3 nucleotides are TGTGCCAGCAGGTTGGGGCAAGAAAACACTGAAGCTTTCTTT.

This sequence joins TRBV18 and TRBJ1-2; the match to TRBD1 covers 10 bases. Germline CDR1 and CDR2: KGHSH and LQKENI. The CDR3 sequence is 15 residues long. With 3 bases clipped from V and 7 bases from J, the junction kept 8 bases outside the gene matches. CDR3 loop: CASSPPGTGDGGYTF. The CDR3 bases are TGTGCCAGCTCACCGCCCGGGACAGGGGACGGTGGCTACACCTTC.

The J gene is TRBJ2-1, the V gene TRBV7-2; D unclear. V lost 3 bases and J 0 bases, leaving 3 bases between the germline ends. Germline V CDR1 and CDR2: SGHTA, FQGNSA. The CDR3 extends over 13 amino acids. In DNA, the CDR3 is TGTGCCAGCAGCTTCTACTCCTACAATGAGCAGTTCTTC. Translation gives CASSFYSYNEQFF.

Concerning this clone: The sample holds other DNA sequences that translate to the same CDR3. The rearrangement links TRBV29-1 to TRBJ1-4; TRBD1 matches 7 bases. The junction had 5 bases not matched to a gene; V was cut back by 5 bases and J by 5 bases. Germline V gene sequence: CDR1 SQVTM, CDR2 ANQGSEA. The CDR3 loop spans 13 amino acids. The CDR3 here is CSVRQGSNEKLFF. In DNA form, the CDR3 reads TGCAGCGTTAGACAGGGTAGCAATGAAAAACTGTTTTTT.

The chain carries TRBV4-3 and TRBJ2-2; maybe TRBD1 (7 bases). The CDR3 loop spans 16 amino acids. V lost 4 bases to trimming and J lost 1 base, with 13 bases between them. Germline CDR1 and CDR2: LGHNA and YSLEER. The CDR3 DNA is TGCGCCAGCAGCCCGAGACAGGGAGGGAACACCGGGGAGCTGTTTTTT. Protein: CASSPRQGGNTGELFF.

The gene calls are TRBV6-5 and TRBJ1-2, with 9 bases matching TRBD1. Losses at the gene ends were 9 bases for V and 3 bases for J; bases not matched to a gene: 5. The CDR3 runs to 13 residues. Germline CDR1 and CDR2: MNHEY and SVGAGI. The CDR3 sequence is CASGGQGYYGYTF. DNA of the CDR3: TGTGCCAGTGGGGGACAGGGATACTATGGCTACACCTTC.